The source of this T cell receptor beta chain is a study of blood T cell repertoires in COVID-19. Study as a whole: In each case, the material was cDNA or gDNA derived from T cells, B-cell-depleted T cells, or PBMCs.

Per the authors' pipeline: Reference gene primers were amplified, and this amplification served to estimate nucleated cell counts. Profiling relied on immunoSEQ multiplex PCR, and the TCRdb table lists in-frame clones only, not all of them. The DNA gave D and trimming, while V, J and clone size come from that table. The sample lists approximately 180,000 clones; 65% to 85% were seen once. V was pared by 3 bases and J by 7 bases, with 13 bases between. CDR3 length equals 14 residues. In germline, CDR1 is MDHEN, CDR2 SYDVKM. This chain links TRBV28 with TRBJ1-5; tentative D call: TRBD1 (5 bases). The specimen was peripheral blood. The clonotype comes from a woman aged 40 to 50 with COVID-19, enrolled during active disease. CDR3 residues: CASSFSGREQPQHF. The CDR3 bases are TGTGCCAGCAGTTTCTCAGGGCGGGAACAGCCCCAGCATTTT.